The clone carrying this T cell receptor (beta chain) was found many times. Its antigen is unidentified. This record belongs to a study of lung T cells in sarcoidosis with Löfgren's syndrome. As for the study in general: In sarcoidosis, CD4+ T cells accumulate in bronchoalveolar lavage fluid. Repertoire analyses centered on Löfgren's syndrome patients.

Study observations and caveats: These T cells possibly recognize a putative, unidentified sarcoidosis-associated antigen.

Using its own MiXCR run on the reads, TCRdb lists one record per CDR3 protein. This table holds about 9,400 distinct CDR3 sequences, just under 20% found once. The CDR3 runs to 13 residues. The germline V gene has CDR1 SGHTA and CDR2 FQGNSA. Trimming cost V 4 bases and J 8 bases, with 11 bases left between them. The TCR originated in a human donor with sarcoidosis (Löfgren's syndrome or another form), or a control subject (not recorded which). This chain links TRBV7-2 with TRBJ1-4, with a weak D call TRBD1 (5 bases). Sequenced: CD4+ T cells from bronchoalveolar lavage. CDR3 sequence: CASSSRGYEKLFF. CDR3 bases: TGTGCCAGCAGCTCCCGGGGGTACGAAAAACTGTTTTTT.